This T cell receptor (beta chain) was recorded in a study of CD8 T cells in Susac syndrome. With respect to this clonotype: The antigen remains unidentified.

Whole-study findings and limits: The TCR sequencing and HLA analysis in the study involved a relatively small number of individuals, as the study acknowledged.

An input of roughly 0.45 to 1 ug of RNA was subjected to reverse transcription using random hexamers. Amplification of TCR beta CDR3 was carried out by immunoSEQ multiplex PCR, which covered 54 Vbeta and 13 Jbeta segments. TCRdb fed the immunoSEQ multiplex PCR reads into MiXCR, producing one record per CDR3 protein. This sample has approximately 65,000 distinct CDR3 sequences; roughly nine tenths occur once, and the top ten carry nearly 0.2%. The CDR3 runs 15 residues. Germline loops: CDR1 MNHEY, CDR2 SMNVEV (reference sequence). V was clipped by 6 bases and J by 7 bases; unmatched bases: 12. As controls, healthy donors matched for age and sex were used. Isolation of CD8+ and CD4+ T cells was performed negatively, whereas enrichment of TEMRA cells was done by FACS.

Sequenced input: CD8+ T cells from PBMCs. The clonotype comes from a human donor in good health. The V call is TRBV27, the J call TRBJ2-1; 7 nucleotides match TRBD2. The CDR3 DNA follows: TGTGCCAGCAGGGCGGGAGCCCCTGGTTTGAATGAGCAGTTCTTC. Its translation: CASRAGAPGLNEQFF.